These 3 T cell receptor beta chains came from one sample sequenced in a study of cytomegalovirus exposure and HLA in healthy donors. The study ran its PCR with 60 Vbeta and 13 Jbeta primers. Repertoires were generated with immunoSEQ multiplex PCR, while TCRdb's copy carries only in-frame clones and drops some. The sample contains 150,000 to 180,000 clones, roughly 80% of which appear only once. Sample: PBMCs. These receptors were obtained from a woman aged 40 to 50 in good health and CMV-seronegative.

The CDR3 DNA follows: TGTGCCAGCAGTGAAGCTGCGGGGGCGACTGAAGCTTTCTTT. Translation gives CASSEAAGATEAFF. V and J are TRBV6-1 and TRBJ1-1, with D possibly matching TRBD1 (6 bases). Per germline, CDR1 MNHNS and CDR2 SASEGT. V lost 0 bases, J lost 5 bases, and 10 bases lay in between. This CDR3 is built from 14 residues.

The rearrangement links TRBV5-1 to TRBJ2-1; 14 positions match TRBD2. This CDR3 spans 19 amino acids. CDR1 is SGHRS and CDR2 is YFSETQ in the germline V gene. Losses at the gene ends were 0 bases for V and 7 bases for J; bases not matched to a gene: 12. CDR3 sequence (DNA): TGCGCCAGCAGCTTGGCGGCAGGACTAGCGGGAGGAAGAAGGAATGAGCAGTTCTTC. As protein: CASSLAAGLAGGRRNEQFF.

V is TRBV5-1 and J is TRBJ2-2, with TRBD2 as a possible D gene (5 bases). The germline gives CDR1 SGHRS, CDR2 YFSETQ. Trimming took off 1 base at V and 1 base at J, with 11 bases between the two ends. The CDR3 spans 16 residues. The CDR3 DNA is TGCGCCAGCAGCTTGAGGCTAGCCCTGAACACCGGGGAGCTGTTTTTT. Translating it yields CASSLRLALNTGELFF.